This paragraph covers one TCR beta chain sequence. With 6 bases removed from V and 5 bases from J, the gap between germline ends came to 10 bases. Germline CDR1 MNHEY, CDR2 SVGAGI. This CDR3 spans 13 amino acids. TCRdb itself ran the 5' RACE reads through MiXCR, one entry per CDR3 protein. Among some 38,000 distinct CDR3 sequences listed, 3.1% were seen once. These data come from a study of spatial heterogeneity in lung cancer. Time point indicated: sample taken at primary tumor resection. Here the sequenced sample was normal lung tissue next to the tumor, taken at surgery. The J gene is TRBJ2-2, the V gene TRBV6-5, with D perhaps TRBD1 (6 bases). The clonotype was recovered from a male donor with early-stage non-small cell lung cancer. The CDR3 loop is CASSRRGTGELFF. CDR3 nucleotide sequence: TGTGCCAGCAGCCGCAGGGGTACCGGGGAGCTGTTTTTT.